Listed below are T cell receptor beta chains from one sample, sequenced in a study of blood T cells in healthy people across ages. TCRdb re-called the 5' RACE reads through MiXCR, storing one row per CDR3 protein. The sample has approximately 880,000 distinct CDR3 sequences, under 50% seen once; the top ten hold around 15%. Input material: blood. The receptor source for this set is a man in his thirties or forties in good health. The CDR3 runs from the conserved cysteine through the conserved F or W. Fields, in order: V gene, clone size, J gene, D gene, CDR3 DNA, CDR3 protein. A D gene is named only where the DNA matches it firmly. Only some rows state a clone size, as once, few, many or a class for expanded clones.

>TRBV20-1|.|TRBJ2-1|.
TGCAGTGCTAGAGTCTTGAGAGGGCTAGTCCACAATGAGCAGTTCTTC
CSARVLRGLVHNEQFF
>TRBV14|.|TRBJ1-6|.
TGTGCCAGCAGCCAAGAAATCGACAGTAGCTCCTATAATTCACCCCTCCACTTT
CASSQEIDSSSYNSPLHF
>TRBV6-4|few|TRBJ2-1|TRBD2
TGTGCCAGCAGTCCTGGACTAGAGGGAAATGAGCAGTTCTTC
CASSPGLEGNEQFF
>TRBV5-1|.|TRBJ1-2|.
TGCGCCAGCAACGTCGGGACACCCGACTATGACTACACCTTC
CASNVGTPDYDYTF
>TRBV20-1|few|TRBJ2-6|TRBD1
TGCAGTGCTAGAGGGGGACAGAGACCCTCTGGGGCCAACGTCCTGACTTTC
CSARGGQRPSGANVLTF
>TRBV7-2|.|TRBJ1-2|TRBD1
TGTGCCAGCAGCAAACAGGGGGCCGACTATGGCTACACCTTC
CASSKQGADYGYTF
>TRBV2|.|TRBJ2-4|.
TGTGCCAGCCGGGAAGGGTTAGCCAAAAACATTCAGTACTTC
CASREGLAKNIQYF
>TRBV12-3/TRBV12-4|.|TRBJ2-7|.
TGTGCCAGCAGTTTGAAGGGTAATGAGCAGTACTTC
CASSLKGNEQYF
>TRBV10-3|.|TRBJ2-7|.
TGTGCCATCAGTGAGGAGGACCGGAGCTCCTACGAGCAGTACTTC
CAISEEDRSSYEQYF
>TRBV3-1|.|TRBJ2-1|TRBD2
TGTGCCAGCAACCTAGGACTAGCCAATGAGCAGTTCTTC
CASNLGLANEQFF
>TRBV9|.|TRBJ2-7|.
TGTGCCAACAGCGCCGGGACTGGCTCCTACGAGCAGTACTTC
CANSAGTGSYEQYF
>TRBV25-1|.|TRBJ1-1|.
TGTGCCCCCGGTGAGGGCCCCGATGGGACCGAAGCTTTCTTT
CAPGEGPDGTEAFF
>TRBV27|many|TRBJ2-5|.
TGTGCCAGCAGTTTATACGGCCAAGAGACCCAGTACTTC
CASSLYGQETQYF
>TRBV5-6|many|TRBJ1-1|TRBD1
TGTGCCAGCAGCTTGGATGGGGCAGGGGGCGGAGGTCCTGAAGCTTTCTTT
CASSLDGAGGGGPEAFF